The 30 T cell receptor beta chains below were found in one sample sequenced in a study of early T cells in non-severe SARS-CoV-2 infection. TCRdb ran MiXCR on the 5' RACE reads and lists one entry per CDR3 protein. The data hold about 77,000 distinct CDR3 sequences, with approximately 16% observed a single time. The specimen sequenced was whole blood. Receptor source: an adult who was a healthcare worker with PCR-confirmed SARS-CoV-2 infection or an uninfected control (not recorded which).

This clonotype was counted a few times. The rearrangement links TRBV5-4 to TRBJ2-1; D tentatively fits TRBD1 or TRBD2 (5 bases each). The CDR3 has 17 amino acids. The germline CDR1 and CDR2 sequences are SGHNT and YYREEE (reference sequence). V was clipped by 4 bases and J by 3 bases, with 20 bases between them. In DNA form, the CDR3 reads TGTGCCAGCAGCCACGGGGCGGGTGGGGGTTACTACAATGAGCAGTTCTTC. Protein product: CASSHGAGGGYYNEQFF.

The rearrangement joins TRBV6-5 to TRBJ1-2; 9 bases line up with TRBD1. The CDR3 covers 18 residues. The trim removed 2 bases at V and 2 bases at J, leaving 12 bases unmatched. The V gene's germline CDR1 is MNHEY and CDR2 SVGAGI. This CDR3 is CASSYSFPGQGTNYGYTF. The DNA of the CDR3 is TGTGCCAGCAGTTACAGCTTTCCTGGACAGGGGACCAACTATGGCTACACCTTC.

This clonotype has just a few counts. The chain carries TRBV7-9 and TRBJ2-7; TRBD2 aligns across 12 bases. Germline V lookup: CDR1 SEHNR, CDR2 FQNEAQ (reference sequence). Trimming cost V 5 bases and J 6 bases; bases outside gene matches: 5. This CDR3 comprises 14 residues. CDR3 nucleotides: TGTGCCAGCAGCAAGACTAGCGGGAGTCTCGAGCAGTACTTC. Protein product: CASSKTSGSLEQYF.

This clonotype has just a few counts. The CDR3 coding sequence is TGTGCCAGCAGCTTAACGAGGGCAGGGAACACTGAAGCTTTCTTT. This codes for CASSLTRAGNTEAFF. The chain recombines TRBV7-3 with TRBJ1-1; no clear D. Germline assignment: CDR1 SGHTA and CDR2 FQGTGA. The CDR3 has 15 amino acids. Trimming cost V 0 bases and J 1 base, with 9 bases left between them.

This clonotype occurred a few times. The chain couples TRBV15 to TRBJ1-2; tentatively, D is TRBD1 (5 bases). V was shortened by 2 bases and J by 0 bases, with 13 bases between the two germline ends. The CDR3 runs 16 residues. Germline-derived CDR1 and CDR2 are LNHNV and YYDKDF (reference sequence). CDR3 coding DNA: TGTGCCACCAGCAGACCGAGACAGATCACTAACTATGGCTACACCTTC. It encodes CATSRPRQITNYGYTF.

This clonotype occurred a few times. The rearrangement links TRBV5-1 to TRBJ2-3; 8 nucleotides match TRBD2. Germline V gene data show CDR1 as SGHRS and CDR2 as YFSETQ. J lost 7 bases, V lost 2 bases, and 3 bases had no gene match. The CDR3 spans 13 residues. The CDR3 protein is CASSLAGDNTQYF. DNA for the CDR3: TGCGCCAGCAGCTTAGCGGGGGATAATACGCAGTATTTT.

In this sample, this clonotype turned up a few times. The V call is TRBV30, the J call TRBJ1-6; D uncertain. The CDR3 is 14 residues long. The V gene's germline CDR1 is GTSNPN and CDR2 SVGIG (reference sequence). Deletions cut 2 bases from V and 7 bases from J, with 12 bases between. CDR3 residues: CAWSSQPNNSPLHF. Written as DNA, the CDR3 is TGTGCCTGGAGTTCACAGCCGAACAATTCACCCCTCCACTTT. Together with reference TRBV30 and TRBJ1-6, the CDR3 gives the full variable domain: SQTIHQWPATLVQPVGSPLSLECTVEGTSNPNLYWYRQAAGRGLQLLFYSVGIGQISSEVPQNLSASRPQDRQFILSSKKLLLSDSGFYLCAWSSQPNNSPLHFGNGTRLTVT.

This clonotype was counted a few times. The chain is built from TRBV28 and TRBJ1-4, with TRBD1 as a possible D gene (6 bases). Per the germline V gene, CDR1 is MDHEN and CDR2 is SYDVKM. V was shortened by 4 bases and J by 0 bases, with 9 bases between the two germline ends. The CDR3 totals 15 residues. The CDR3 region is CASSSAGATNEKLFF. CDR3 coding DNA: TGTGCCAGCAGTTCGGCAGGGGCAACTAATGAAAAACTGTTTTTT. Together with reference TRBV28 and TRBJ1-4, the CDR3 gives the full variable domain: DVKVTQSSRYLVKRTGEKVFLECVQDMDHENMFWYRQDPGLGLRLIYFSYDVKMKEKGDIPEGYSVSREKKERFSLILESASTNQTSMYLCASSSAGATNEKLFFGSGTQLSVL.

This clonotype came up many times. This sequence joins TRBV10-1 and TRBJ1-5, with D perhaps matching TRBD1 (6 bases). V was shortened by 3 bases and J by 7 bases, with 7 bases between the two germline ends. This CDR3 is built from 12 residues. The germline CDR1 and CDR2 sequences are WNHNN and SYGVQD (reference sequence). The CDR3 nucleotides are TGCGCCAGCAGTGATGGACAGCAGCCCCAGCATTTT. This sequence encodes CASSDGQQPQHF.

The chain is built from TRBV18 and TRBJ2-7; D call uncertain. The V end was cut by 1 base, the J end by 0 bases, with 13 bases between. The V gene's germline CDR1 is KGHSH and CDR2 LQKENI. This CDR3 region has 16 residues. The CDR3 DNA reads TGTGCCAGCTCACCACGATCGGTTGCAGCCTCCTACGAGCAGTACTTC. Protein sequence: CASSPRSVAASYEQYF.

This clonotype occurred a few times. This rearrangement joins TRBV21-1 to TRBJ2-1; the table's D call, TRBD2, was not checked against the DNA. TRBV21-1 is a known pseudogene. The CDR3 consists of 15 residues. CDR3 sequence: CASSKEDCRNNEQFF. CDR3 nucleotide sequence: TGTGCCAGCAGCAAAGAGGACTGCCGCAACAATGAGCAGTTCTTC.

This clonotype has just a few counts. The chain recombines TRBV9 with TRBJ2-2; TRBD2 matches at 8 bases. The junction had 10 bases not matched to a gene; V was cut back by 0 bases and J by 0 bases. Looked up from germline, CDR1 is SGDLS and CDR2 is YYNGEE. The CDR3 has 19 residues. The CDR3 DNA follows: TGTGCCAGCAGCGTAGACGTGATCGGACTAGCCGCGAACACCGGGGAGCTGTTTTTT. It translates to CASSVDVIGLAANTGELFF.

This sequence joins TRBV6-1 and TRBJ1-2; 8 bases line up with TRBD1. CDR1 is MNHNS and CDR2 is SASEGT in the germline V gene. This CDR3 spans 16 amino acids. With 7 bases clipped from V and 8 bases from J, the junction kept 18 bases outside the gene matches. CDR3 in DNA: TGTGCCAGCACCCCCCCGGACAGGGCTTCTCTTATCGGCTACACCTTC. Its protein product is CASTPPDRASLIGYTF.

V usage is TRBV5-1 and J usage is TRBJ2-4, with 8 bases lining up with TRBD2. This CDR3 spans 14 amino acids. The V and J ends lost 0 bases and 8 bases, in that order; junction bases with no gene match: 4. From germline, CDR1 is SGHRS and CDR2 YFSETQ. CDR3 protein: CASSLDTGGDIQYF. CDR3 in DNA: TGCGCCAGCAGCTTGGATACCGGGGGGGACATTCAGTACTTC.

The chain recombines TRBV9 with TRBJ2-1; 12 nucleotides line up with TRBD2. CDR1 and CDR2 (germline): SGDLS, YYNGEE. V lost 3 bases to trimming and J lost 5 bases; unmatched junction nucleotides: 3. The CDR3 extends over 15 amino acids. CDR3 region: CASSALAGGNNEQFF. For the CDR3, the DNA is TGTGCCAGCAGCGCACTAGCGGGGGGTAACAATGAGCAGTTCTTC.

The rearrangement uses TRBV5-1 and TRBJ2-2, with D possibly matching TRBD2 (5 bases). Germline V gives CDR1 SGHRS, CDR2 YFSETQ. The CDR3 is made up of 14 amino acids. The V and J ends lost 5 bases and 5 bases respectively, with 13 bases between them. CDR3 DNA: TGCGCCAGCAGTCCCTTGGGCGGGACCGGGGAGCTGTTTTTT. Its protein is CASSPLGGTGELFF.

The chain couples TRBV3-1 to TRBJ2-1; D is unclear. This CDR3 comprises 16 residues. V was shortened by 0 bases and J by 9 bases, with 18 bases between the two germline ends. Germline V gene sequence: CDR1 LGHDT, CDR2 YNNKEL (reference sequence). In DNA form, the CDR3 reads TGTGCCAGCAGCCAAGATCCCGGCCGGCGCCCCATTGAGCAGTTCTTC. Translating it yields CASSQDPGRRPIEQFF.

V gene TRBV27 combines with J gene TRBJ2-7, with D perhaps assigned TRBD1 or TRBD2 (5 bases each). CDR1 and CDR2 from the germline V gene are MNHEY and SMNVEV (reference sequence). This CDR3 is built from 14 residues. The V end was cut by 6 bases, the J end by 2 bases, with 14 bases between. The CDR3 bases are TGTGCCAGCAGCTACCGGGGCCTTACCTACGAGCAGTACTTC. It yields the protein CASSYRGLTYEQYF.

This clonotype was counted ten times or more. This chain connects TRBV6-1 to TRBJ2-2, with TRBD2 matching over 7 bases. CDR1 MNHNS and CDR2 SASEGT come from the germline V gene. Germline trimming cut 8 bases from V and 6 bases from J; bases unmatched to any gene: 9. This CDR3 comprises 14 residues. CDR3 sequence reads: CASRFRRESGELFF. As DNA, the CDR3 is TGTGCCAGCCGGTTCAGGCGGGAGTCCGGGGAGCTGTTTTTT.

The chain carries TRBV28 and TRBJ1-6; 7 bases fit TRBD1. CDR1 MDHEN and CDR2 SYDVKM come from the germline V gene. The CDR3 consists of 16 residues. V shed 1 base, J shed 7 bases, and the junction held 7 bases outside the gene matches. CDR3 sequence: CASSLSGTVLNSPLHF. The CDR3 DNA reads TGTGCCAGCAGTTTATCCGGGACAGTCTTGAATTCACCCCTCCACTTT.

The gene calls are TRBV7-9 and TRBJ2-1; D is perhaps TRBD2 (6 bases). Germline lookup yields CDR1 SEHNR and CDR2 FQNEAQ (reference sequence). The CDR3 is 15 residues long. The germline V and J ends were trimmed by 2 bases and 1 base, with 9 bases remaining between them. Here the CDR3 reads CASSLPGGSYNEQFF. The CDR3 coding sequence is TGTGCCAGCAGCTTACCCGGGGGATCCTACAATGAGCAGTTCTTC.

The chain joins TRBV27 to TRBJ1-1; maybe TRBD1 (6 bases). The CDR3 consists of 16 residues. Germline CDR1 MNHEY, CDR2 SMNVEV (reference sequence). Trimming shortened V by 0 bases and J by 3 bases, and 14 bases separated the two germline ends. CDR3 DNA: TGTGCCAGCAGTTTATCGGGGGCAGGGGCTGACACTGAAGCTTTCTTT. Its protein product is CASSLSGAGADTEAFF.

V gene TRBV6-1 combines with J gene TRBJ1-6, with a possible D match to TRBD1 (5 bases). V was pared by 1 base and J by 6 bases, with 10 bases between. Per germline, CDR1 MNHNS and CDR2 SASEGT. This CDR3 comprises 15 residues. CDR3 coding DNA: TGTGCCAGCAGTGAAGTAGGGGCTACTAATTCACCCCTCCACTTT. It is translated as CASSEVGATNSPLHF.

CDR3 nucleotide sequence: TGTGCCAGCAGTTCCGTCGCGGGGTTGGACACCGGGGAGCTGTTTTTT. It specifies CASSSVAGLDTGELFF. V is TRBV6-5 and J is TRBJ2-2; tentative D call: TRBD2 (6 bases). CDR1 is MNHEY and CDR2 is SVGAGI in the germline V gene. The CDR3 is made up of 16 amino acids. V lost 4 bases and J lost 3, with 15 bases in between.

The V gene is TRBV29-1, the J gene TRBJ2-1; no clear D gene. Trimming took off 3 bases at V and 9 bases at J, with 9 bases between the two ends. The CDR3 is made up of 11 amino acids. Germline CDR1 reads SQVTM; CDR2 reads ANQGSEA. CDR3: CSVDRSGEQFF. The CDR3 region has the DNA TGCAGCGTTGATCGTTCTGGTGAGCAGTTCTTC.

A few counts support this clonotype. CDR3 amino acids: CASSAQGKNTGELFF. The CDR3 DNA reads TGTGCCAGCAGCGCGCAGGGAAAGAACACCGGGGAGCTGTTTTTT. The chain couples TRBV11-2 to TRBJ2-2; a possible D gene is TRBD1 (5 bases). V was shortened by 5 bases and J by 1 base, with 11 bases between the two germline ends. Germline V gene data show CDR1 as SGHAT and CDR2 as FQNNGV. The CDR3 extends over 15 amino acids.

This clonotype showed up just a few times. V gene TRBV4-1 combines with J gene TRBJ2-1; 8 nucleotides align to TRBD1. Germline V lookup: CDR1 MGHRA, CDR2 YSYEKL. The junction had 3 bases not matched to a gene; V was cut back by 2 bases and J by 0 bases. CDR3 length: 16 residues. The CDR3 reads CASSQTGGASYNEQFF. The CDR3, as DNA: TGCGCCAGCAGCCAAACAGGGGGTGCCTCCTACAATGAGCAGTTCTTC.

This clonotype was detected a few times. The CDR3 loop reads CASSYSGHHSGNTIYF. The CDR3 coding sequence is TGTGCCAGCAGTTACTCGGGACACCACTCTGGAAACACCATATATTTT. The chain uses TRBV6-5 and TRBJ1-3; maybe TRBD1 (6 bases). V was clipped by 0 bases and J by 0 bases, with 9 bases between them. Germline V gene sequence: CDR1 MNHEY, CDR2 SVGAGI. The CDR3 has 16 residues.

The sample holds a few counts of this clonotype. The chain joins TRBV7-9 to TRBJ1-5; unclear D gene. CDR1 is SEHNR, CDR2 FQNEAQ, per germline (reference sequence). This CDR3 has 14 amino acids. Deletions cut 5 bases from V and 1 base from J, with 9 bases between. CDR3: CASSRLGSNQPQHF. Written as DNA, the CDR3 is TGTGCCAGCAGCCGACTGGGCAGCAATCAGCCCCAGCATTTT.

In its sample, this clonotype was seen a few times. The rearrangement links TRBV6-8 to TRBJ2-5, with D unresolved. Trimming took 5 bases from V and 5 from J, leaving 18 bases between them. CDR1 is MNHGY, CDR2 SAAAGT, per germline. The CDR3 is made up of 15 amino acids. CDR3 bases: TGTGCCAGCAGTCCTCCGGGCCCTGAGGCGGAGACCCAGTACTTC. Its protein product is CASSPPGPEAETQYF.